These 10 T cell receptor beta chains share one sample of origin, sequenced in a study of monozygotic twins with inflammatory bowel disease. TCRdb reworked the 5' RACE reads into one entry per CDR3 protein, no DNA. This table holds a few hundred thousand distinct CDR3 sequences. Sequenced material: blood. The source of these receptors is a human donor with ulcerative colitis or Crohn's disease, or a healthy co-twin of an affected twin (not recorded which).

The genes are TRBV21-1 and TRBJ1-1. TRBV21-1 is annotated as a pseudogene. The CDR3 contains 19 residues. CDR3 region: CASSKTNLYRPSWNTEAFF.

This chain links TRBV20-1 with TRBJ2-7; TCRdb calls TRBD2, which cannot be checked without DNA. CDR1 and CDR2 (germline): DFQATT, SNEGSKA (reference sequence). CDR3 length equals 12 residues. This CDR3 is CSAEAGFYEQYF.

The chain is built from TRBV5-1 and TRBJ2-3; TCRdb indicates TRBD2, and absent DNA this call remains unverified. The CDR3 sequence is 15 residues long. Looked up from germline, CDR1 is SGHRS and CDR2 is YFSETQ. CDR3 amino acids: CASSTPSGGSDTQYF. The entire variable domain, with the rest obtained from reference TRBV5-1 and TRBJ2-3, is as follows: KAGVTQTPRYLIKTRGQQVTLSCSPISGHRSVSWYQQTPGQGLQFLFEYFSETQRNKGNFPGRFSGRQFSNSRSEMNVSTLELGDSALYLCASSTPSGGSDTQYFGPGTRLTVL.

J is TRBJ1-5 and V is TRBV18. The CDR3 is 12 amino acids. Germline values: CDR1 KGHSH, CDR2 LQKENI. CDR3 loop: CASSPEGGTQHF.

V usage is TRBV5-1 and J usage is TRBJ2-3; the TRBD1 assignment by TCRdb is unverifiable without DNA. The CDR3 has 14 amino acids. Germline V gene sequence: CDR1 SGHRS, CDR2 YFSETQ. The CDR3 spells CASTPGQGTDTQYF. Using reference TRBV5-1 and TRBJ2-3 for the parts outside the CDR3, the full variable domain is KAGVTQTPRYLIKTRGQQVTLSCSPISGHRSVSWYQQTPGQGLQFLFEYFSETQRNKGNFPGRFSGRQFSNSRSEMNVSTLELGDSALYLCASTPGQGTDTQYFGPGTRLTVL.

The chain has TRBV27 and TRBJ1-3. CDR1 and CDR2 from the germline V gene are MNHEY and SMNVEV (reference sequence). CDR3 length: 13 amino acids. CDR3 sequence: CASSLIQGNTIYF.

The J gene is TRBJ2-7, the V gene TRBV5-6; the TCRdb D gene call, TRBD1, has no DNA to confirm it. CDR1 SGHDT and CDR2 YYEEEE come from the germline V gene. The CDR3 runs to 16 residues. This CDR3 reads CASSLSPGAEGSGQYF.

The chain joins TRBV5-1 to TRBJ2-1. The CDR3 spans 14 residues. Germline lookup yields CDR1 SGHRS and CDR2 YFSETQ. The CDR3 region is CASSLAAQYNEQFF.

The rearrangement joins TRBV30 to TRBJ2-1; the TCRdb D gene call, TRBD1, has no DNA to confirm it. This CDR3 contains 16 residues. Looked up from germline, CDR1 is GTSNPN and CDR2 is SVGIG (reference sequence). The CDR3 region is CAWSVPGGGPYNEQFF.

The rearrangement links TRBV5-1 to TRBJ2-1; the D gene TCRdb calls, TRBD2, cannot be checked with no DNA. Germline CDR1 and CDR2: SGHRS and YFSETQ. The CDR3 loop spans 16 amino acids. The CDR3 protein is CASSGSLGTLADEQFF.